Here is one TCR beta chain with its context. The antigen remains undetermined. The table came from immunoSEQ multiplex PCR; TCRdb's copy has only in-frame clones and leaves some out. The table records 170,000 or so clones, roughly 84% of them present only once. This sample stems from a study of cytomegalovirus exposure and HLA in healthy donors. The study, taken as a whole, reports: Associated with cytomegalovirus, according to the listing, were about 160 TCR beta chains. Reports described diagnosis of cytomegalovirus status by the classifier as highly specific and sensitive.

The germline CDR1 and CDR2 sequences are MNHEY and SMNVEV (reference sequence). V was clipped by 0 bases and J by 2 bases, with 11 bases between them. CDR3 length equals 15 residues. What was sequenced was PBMCs. The clonotype originates from a woman younger than 35 in good health and CMV-seropositive. The chain carries TRBV27 and TRBJ2-7; D is possibly TRBD2 (5 bases). The CDR3 protein is CASSLSWGAPYEQYF. Written as DNA, the CDR3 is TGTGCCAGCAGTTTATCGTGGGGAGCCCCCTACGAGCAGTACTTC.